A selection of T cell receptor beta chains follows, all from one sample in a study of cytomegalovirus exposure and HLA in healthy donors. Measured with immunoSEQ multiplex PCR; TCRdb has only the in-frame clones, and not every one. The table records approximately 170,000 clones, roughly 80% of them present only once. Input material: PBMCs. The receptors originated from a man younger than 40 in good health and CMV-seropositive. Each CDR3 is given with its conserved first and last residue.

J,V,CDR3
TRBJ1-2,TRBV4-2,CASSQEPGNYGYTF
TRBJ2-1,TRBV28,CASRNSGAVGNEQFF
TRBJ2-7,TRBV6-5,CASSNSAGSYEQYF
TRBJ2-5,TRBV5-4,CASSSLGHNQETQYF
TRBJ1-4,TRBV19,CASSTYRGDEKLFF
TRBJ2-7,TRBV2,CAGQASSYEQYF
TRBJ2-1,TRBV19,CASRDRGTNEQFF
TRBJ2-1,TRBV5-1,CASSLALGLAGGNEQFF
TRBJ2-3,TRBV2,CASSPGRSFGTDTQYF
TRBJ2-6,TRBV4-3,CASSQGGLPVSGANVLTF
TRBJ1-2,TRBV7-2,CASSLALDRNDYGYTF
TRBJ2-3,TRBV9,CASSEGGASTDTQYF
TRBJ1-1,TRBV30,CAWNPTGVGTEAFF
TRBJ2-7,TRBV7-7,CASSSTGQTLYEQYF
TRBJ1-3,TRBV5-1,CASSTQPAGSSGNTIYF
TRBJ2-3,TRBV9,CASSVSPGLAGRQDTQYF
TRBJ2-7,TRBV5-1,CASSFPGQGLYEQYF
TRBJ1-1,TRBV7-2,CASSRGEVRNTEAFF
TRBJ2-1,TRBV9,CASSVGGLAFYNEQFF
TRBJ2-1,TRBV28,CASSLLPSGGAGANEQFF
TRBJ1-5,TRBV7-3,CASSPSVNQPQHF
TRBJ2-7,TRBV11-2,CASSLGGGREQYF
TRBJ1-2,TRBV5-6,CASSPGTGGYYGYTF
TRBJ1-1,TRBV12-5,CASGLVVPRGARTEAFF
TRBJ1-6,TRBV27,CASSLSGTGGSPLHF
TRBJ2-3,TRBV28,CASGALPSTDTQYF
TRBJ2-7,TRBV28,CASSSISGTLYEQYF
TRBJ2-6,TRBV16,CASSPSSGANVLTF
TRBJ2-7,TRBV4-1,CASSHHLAGGLSYEQYF
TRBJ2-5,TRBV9,CASSRAGTGVEETQYF
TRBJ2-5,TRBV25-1,CASRTWSGRETQYF